This TCR beta chain was identified in a study of blood T cell repertoires in COVID-19 (TCRdb year 2020). The study in broad terms: Samples covering the acute and convalescent phases of COVID-19 were provided by collaborators in the United States, Italy and Spain. The material from the prospective study consisted of cDNA or gDNA derived from T cells, B-cell-depleted T cells, or PBMCs. The dataset comprised deeply sampled blood TCRbeta repertoires from subjects exposed to, actively infected with, or recovered from COVID-19. The repertoires were made available in a free public database intended to serve as a resource for research on the immune response to SARS-CoV-2. The samples were drawn from the first 160 participants of the ongoing ImmuneRACE study and from more than 1,000 subjects provided by 6 global collaborators. A de-identified subject ID, COVID-19 status, age in years and sex were almost always included in the sample metadata. Where available, HLA class I and class II types were obtained from metadata supplied by the sample provider rather than from assay-based typing.

Each collaborating institution followed its own protocols to collect whole blood in K2EDTA tubes. For TCRbeta analysis, collaborators shipped samples in one of three forms: frozen whole blood, isolated PBMCs, or DNA extracted from either of those sample types. TCRbeta CDR3 regions were amplified from genomic DNA using the immunoSEQ Assay, a bias-controlled multiplex PCR. The study's processing was this. The number of nucleated cells in each sample was estimated by amplification of reference gene primers within the assay. Sequence reads were collapsed and filtered to measure the absolute abundance of every unique TCRbeta CDR3 rearrangement. For each sample, productive Simpson clonality was calculated as the square root of Simpson's diversity index over productive rearrangements. TCRdb took over this immuneACCESS table, retaining in-frame rearrangements with V and J assigned. Such tables are incomplete; in checked studies, under half of the missing clones stem from an unresolved V gene, and the remainder is unexplained. V and J calls and clone size are given by that table; D and trimming were obtained from the DNA. The sample records approximately 110,000 clones, around 85% of which are singletons. Together, the top ten hold 20% to 25% of the sample.

The CDR3 sequence holds 13 residues, the cysteine and phenylalanine included. The read is trimmed to its CDR3 DNA, 39 bases read in frame from base 1. V loses 5 bases, J loses 1 base, and the germline ends lie 7 bases apart. Study-wide conclusions, independent of this receptor: How much clinical and demographic metadata was included differed by source and by participant, and the metadata was provided uncurated.

As concerns this clone: The specificity of this receptor is unknown. Per-base quality was not reported, and no clone a single base away is much larger than it.

Specimen: peripheral blood. The sequence derives from a man in his sixties or seventies with active or convalescent COVID-19. The chain employs TRBV12-3 or TRBV12-4 and TRBJ2-3; TRBD2 might be the D gene, on 5 matching bases. The DNA is TGTGCCAGCAGTGGGAGCGGCACAGATACGCAGTATTTT. Its protein product is CASSGSGTDTQYF.